The source of this T cell receptor beta chain is a study of T cells after yellow fever vaccination. Study overall: Those fractions that held only low numbers of cells were prepared using the SMART-Seq v4 Ultra Low Input RNA kit.

TCRdb passed the 5' RACE reads through MiXCR, listing each CDR3 protein once. The data hold 300,000 to 350,000 distinct CDR3 sequences, with 3.5% to 5% observed a single time. This clonotype appeared a few times. Germline loops: CDR1 LGHDT, CDR2 YNNKEL (reference sequence). CDR3 length equals 20 residues. The V segment lost 4 bases and the J segment 0 bases; nucleotides outside the gene matches: 17. The chain recombines TRBV3-1 with TRBJ2-1; 8 positions match TRBD1. This clonotype originated in a man younger than 30 who received the YFV17D yellow fever vaccine. Sequenced material: PBMCs, taken 15 days after the yellow fever booster vaccination. Here the CDR3 reads CASSLIPGQVPLSSYNEQFF. CDR3 DNA: TGTGCCAGCAGCCTGATCCCGGGACAGGTCCCGTTAAGCTCCTACAATGAGCAGTTCTTC.